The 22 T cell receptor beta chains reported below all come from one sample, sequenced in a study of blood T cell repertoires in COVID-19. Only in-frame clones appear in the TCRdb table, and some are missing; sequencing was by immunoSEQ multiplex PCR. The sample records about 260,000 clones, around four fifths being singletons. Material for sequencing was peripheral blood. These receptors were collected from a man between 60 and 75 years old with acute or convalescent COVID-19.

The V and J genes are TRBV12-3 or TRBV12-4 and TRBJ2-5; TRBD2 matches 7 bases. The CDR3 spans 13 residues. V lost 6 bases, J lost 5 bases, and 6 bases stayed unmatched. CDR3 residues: CASRSGVGETQYF. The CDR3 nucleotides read TGTGCCAGCAGGAGCGGGGTCGGGGAGACCCAGTACTTC.

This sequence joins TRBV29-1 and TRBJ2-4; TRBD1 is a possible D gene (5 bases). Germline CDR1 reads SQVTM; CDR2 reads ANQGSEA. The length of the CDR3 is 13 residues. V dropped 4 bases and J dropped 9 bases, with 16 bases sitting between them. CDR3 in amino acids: CSVGGRVGGIQYF. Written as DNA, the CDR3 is TGCAGCGTTGGGGGCAGGGTAGGTGGCATTCAGTACTTC.

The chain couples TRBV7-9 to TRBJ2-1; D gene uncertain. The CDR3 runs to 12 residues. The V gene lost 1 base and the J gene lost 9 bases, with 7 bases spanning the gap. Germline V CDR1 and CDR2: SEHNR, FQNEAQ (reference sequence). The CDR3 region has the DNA TGTGCCAGCAGCTTAGGGAGCAGTGAGCAGTTCTTC. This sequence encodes CASSLGSSEQFF.

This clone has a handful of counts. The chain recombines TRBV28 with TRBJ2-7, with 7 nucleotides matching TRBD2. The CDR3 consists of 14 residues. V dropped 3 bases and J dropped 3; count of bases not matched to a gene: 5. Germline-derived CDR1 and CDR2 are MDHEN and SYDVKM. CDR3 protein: CASSLWEGNYEQYF. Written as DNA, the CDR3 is TGTGCCAGCAGTTTGTGGGAGGGGAACTACGAGCAGTACTTC.

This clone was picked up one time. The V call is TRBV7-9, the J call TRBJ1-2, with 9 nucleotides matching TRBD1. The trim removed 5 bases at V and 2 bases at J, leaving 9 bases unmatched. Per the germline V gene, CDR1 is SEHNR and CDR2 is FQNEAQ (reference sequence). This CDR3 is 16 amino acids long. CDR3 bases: TGTGCCAGCAGCCCCCCCCTCGGACAGGGGAACTATGGCTACACCTTC. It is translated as CASSPPLGQGNYGYTF.

The CDR3 DNA reads as TGTGCCAGCTCACCCCGACAGGGGATGAACACCGGGGAGCTGTTTTTT. Encoded protein: CASSPRQGMNTGELFF. The chain employs TRBV18 and TRBJ2-2, with 8 positions matching TRBD1. With 3 bases clipped from V and 1 base from J, the junction kept 4 bases outside the gene matches. From germline, CDR1 is KGHSH and CDR2 LQKENI. The CDR3 runs 16 residues.

The CDR3 protein is CASSAGLENEQYF. In nucleotides, the CDR3 is TGTGCCAGCAGCGCGGGACTAGAAAACGAGCAGTACTTC. V gene TRBV7-3 combines with J gene TRBJ2-7; 8 nucleotides line up with TRBD2. The CDR3 has 13 amino acids. Per germline, CDR1 SGHTA and CDR2 FQGTGA. V shed 5 bases and J 5 bases; nucleotides not matched to a gene: 5.

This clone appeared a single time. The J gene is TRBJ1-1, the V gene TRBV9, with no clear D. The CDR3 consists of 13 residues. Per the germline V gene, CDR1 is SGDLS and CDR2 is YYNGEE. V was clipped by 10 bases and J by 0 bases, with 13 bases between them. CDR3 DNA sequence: TGTGCCTCCCAAGCGGGTTTGAACACTGAAGCTTTCTTT. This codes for CASQAGLNTEAFF.

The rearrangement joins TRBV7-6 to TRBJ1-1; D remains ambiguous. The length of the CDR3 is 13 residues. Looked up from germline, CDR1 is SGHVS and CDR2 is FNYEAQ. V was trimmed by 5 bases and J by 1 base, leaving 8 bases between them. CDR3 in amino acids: CASSRAENTEAFF. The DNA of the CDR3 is TGTGCCAGCAGCCGAGCTGAGAACACTGAAGCTTTCTTT.

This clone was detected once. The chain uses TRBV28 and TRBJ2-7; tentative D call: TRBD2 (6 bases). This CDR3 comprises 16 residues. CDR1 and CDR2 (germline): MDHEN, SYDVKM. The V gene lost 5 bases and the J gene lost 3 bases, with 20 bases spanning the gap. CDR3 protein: CASSIPAGGSFYEQYF. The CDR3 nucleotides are TGTGCCAGCAGTATTCCCGCCGGGGGATCCTTCTACGAGCAGTACTTC. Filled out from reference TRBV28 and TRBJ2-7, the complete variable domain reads DVKVTQSSRYLVKRTGEKVFLECVQDMDHENMFWYRQDPGLGLRLIYFSYDVKMKEKGDIPEGYSVSREKKERFSLILESASTNQTSMYLCASSIPAGGSFYEQYFGPGTRLTVT.

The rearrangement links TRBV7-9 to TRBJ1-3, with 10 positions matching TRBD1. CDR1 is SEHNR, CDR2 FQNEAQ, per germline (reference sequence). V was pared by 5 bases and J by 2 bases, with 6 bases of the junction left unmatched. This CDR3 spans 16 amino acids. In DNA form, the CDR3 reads TGTGCCAGCAGCCCAAAAGACAGGGGGCCTGGAAACACCATATATTTT. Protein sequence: CASSPKDRGPGNTIYF.

CDR3 in amino acids: CASSIHLPGATNEKLFF. CDR3 nucleotide sequence: TGTGCCAGTAGTATCCACCTCCCGGGGGCAACTAATGAAAAACTGTTTTTT. V usage is TRBV19 and J usage is TRBJ1-4, with a possible D match to TRBD1 (5 bases). The V gene's germline CDR1 is LNHDA and CDR2 SQIVND (reference sequence). CDR3 length: 17 amino acids. Between the trimmed V and J ends, which lost 3 bases and 0 bases, there was a span of 14 bases.

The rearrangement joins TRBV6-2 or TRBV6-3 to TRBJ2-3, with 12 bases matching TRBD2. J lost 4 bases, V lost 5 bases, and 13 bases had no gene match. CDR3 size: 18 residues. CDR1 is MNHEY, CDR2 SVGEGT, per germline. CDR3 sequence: CASSPIPPLAGGPDTQYF. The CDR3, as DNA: TGTGCCAGCAGTCCCATACCGCCGCTAGCGGGGGGGCCAGATACGCAGTATTTT.

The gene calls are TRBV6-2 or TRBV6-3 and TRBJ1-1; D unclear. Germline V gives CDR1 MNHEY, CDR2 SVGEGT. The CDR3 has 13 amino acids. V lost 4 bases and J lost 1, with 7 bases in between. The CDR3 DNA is TGTGCCAGCAGTTTAGAGGAGAACACTGAAGCTTTCTTT. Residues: CASSLEENTEAFF.

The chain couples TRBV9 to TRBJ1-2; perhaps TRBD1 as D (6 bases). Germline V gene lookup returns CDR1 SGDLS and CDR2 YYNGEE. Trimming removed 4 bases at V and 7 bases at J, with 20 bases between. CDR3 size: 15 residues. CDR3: CASSPQGLRSGGYTF. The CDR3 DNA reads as TGTGCCAGCAGCCCGCAGGGGCTCCGGTCTGGTGGCTACACCTTC.

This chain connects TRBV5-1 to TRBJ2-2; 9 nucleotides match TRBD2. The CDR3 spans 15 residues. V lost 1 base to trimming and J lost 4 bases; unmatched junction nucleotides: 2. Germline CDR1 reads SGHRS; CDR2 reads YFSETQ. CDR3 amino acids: CASSLSAGGTGELFF. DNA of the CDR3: TGCGCCAGCAGCTTGTCAGCGGGGGGCACCGGGGAGCTGTTTTTT. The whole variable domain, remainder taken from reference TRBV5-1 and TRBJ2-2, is KAGVTQTPRYLIKTRGQQVTLSCSPISGHRSVSWYQQTPGQGLQFLFEYFSETQRNKGNFPGRFSGRQFSNSRSEMNVSTLELGDSALYLCASSLSAGGTGELFFGEGSRLTVL.

The chain's CDR3 is CASSSPKPDTDQPQHF. The CDR3 DNA reads TGTGCCAGCAGCTCCCCTAAACCTGACACGGATCAGCCCCAGCATTTT. This chain links TRBV11-3 with TRBJ1-5; D gene unclear. Germline CDR1 is SGHNT and CDR2 is YENEEA. The CDR3 loop spans 16 amino acids. Trimming removed 4 bases from V and 5 bases from J, with 18 bases in between. Complete variable domain (other parts from reference TRBV11-3 and TRBJ1-5): EAGVVQSPRYKIIEKKQPVAFWCNPISGHNTLYWYLQNLGQGPELLIRYENEEAVDDSQLPKDRFSAERLKGVDSTLKIQPAELGDSAVYLCASSSPKPDTDQPQHFGDGTRLSIL.

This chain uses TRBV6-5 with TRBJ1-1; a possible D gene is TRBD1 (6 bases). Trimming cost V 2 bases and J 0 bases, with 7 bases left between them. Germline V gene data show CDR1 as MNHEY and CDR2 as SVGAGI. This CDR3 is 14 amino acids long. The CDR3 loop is CASSYAGVNTEAFF. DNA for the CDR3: TGTGCCAGCAGTTACGCAGGGGTGAACACTGAAGCTTTCTTT.

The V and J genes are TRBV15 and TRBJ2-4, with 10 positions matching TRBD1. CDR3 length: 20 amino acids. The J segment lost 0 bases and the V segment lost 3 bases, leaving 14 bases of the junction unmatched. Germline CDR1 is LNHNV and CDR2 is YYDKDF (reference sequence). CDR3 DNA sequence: TGTGCCACCAGCAGGGGGGGGCGGACAGGGGGACGCCTAGCCAAAAACATTCAGTACTTC. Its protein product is CATSRGGRTGGRLAKNIQYF.

The CDR3 DNA sequence: TGTGCCATCATCAGTTCTAGCGGGGACGGGGAGCTGTTTTTT. Its protein product is CAIISSSGDGELFF. This rearrangement joins TRBV10-3 to TRBJ2-2; 9 nucleotides agree with TRBD2. The CDR3 has 14 amino acids. Trimming took 7 bases from V and 7 from J; bases not matched to a gene: 7. The germline V gene encodes CDR1 ENHRY and CDR2 SYGVKD.

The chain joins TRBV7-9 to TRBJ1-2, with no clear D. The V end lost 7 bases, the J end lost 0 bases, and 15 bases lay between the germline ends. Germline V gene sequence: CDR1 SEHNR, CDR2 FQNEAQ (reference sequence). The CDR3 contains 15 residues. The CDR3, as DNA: TGTGCCAGCACCAGTGGCAGGAAAGCTAACTATGGCTACACCTTC. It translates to CASTSGRKANYGYTF.

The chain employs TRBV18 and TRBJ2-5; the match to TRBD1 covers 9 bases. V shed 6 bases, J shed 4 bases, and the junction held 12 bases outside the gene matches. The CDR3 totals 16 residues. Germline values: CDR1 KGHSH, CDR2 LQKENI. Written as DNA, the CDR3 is TGTGCCAGCTCTCTAAGTAGACCGGGACAGGGAGAGACCCAGTACTTC. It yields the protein CASSLSRPGQGETQYF.